The following is a T cell receptor (beta chain) sequence with its context. This clone's antigen is unknown. The sample holds no much larger clone one base away, and base qualities are not on file. The data were taken from a study of blood T cell repertoires in COVID-19 (dated by TCRdb to 2020 to 2022). About the investigation overall: Samples covering the acute and convalescent phases of COVID-19 were provided by collaborators in the United States, Italy and Spain. Deeply sampled blood TCRbeta repertoires from subjects exposed to, actively infected with, or recovered from COVID-19 were included in the dataset. The repertoires were released in a freely available public database meant as a resource for research on the immune response to SARS-CoV-2. The prospective study material was composed of cDNA or gDNA derived from T cells, B-cell-depleted T cells, or PBMCs. A de-identified subject ID, COVID-19 status, age in years and sex were almost always included in the sample metadata. The samples were drawn from the first 160 participants of the ongoing ImmuneRACE study and from roughly 1,300 subjects provided by 6 global collaborators. Where available, HLA class I and class II types were obtained from metadata supplied by the sample provider rather than from assay-based typing.

In the prospective study, participants were roughly 18 to 100 years old, resided in 24 geographic areas of the United States, and were enrolled through a virtual design. In the prospective study, participants were assigned to cohorts based on the clinical history participants reported in a screening survey and a study questionnaire. Recovered participants in ImmuneRACE Cohort 3 were defined by two consecutive negative NP/OP PCR tests, clearance by a healthcare professional, or resolution of symptoms. Mobile phlebotomists in the prospective study collected whole blood, serum and a nasopharyngeal or oropharyngeal swab from every participant. Prospective study participants could optionally give additional blood draws and questionnaires over an approximately 2-month period. Blood samples from the prospective study were shipped frozen or at room temperature prior to DNA extraction. Results and caveats for the whole study, not just this receptor: How much clinical and demographic metadata was included differed by source and by participant, and the metadata was provided uncurated.

Ends trimmed: V by 5 bases, J by 5 bases; bases unmatched to a gene: 5. CDR1 and CDR2, per the germline V gene, are ENHRY and SYGVKD. From the cysteine up to the phenylalanine, the CDR3 has a length of 16 residues. Just CDR3 DNA is preserved here, 48 bases in frame from base 1. TCRbeta CDR3 regions were amplified from genomic DNA using the immunoSEQ Assay, a bias-controlled multiplex PCR. Processing in the source paper ran as follows. Nucleated cell counts per sample were estimated from amplification of reference gene primers within the assay. To quantify the absolute abundance of each unique TCRbeta CDR3 rearrangement, sequence reads were collapsed and filtered. For each sample, productive Simpson clonality was calculated as the square root of Simpson's diversity index across productive rearrangements. TCRdb holds this immuneACCESS table with in-frame rearrangements only. Some clones are missing; in checked studies, unresolved V genes explain under half, and the rest has no known cause. The V and J calls and clone size were taken over from that table, and D and trimming were inferred from the DNA. This sample lists a few hundred thousand clones; 85% to 90% were detected once. The ten largest clones take up under 11% of the sample.

The sequencing sample was made of PBMCs or T cells enriched from blood (not recorded which). This sequence uses TRBV10-3 and TRBJ2-1; the junction holds 14 bases that match TRBD2. The source is a woman aged 18-29 years who had recovered from COVID-19. The DNA sequence follows: TGTGCCATCAGTACCGGACTAGCGGGAGGTAACAATGAGCAGTTCTTC. Its protein is CAISTGLAGGNNEQFF.